One TCR beta chain is described in this entry. This receptor's antigen is unknown. Within one base of it there is no much larger clone, and no base qualities were kept. This entry belongs to a study of T cell changes during pregnancy in multiple sclerosis (dated by TCRdb to 2018 to 2020). About the investigation overall: The study looked at changes in the T cell repertoire across pregnancy in women with multiple sclerosis.

Receptor amplification or capture employed the immunoSEQ multiplex PCR assay. The immuneACCESS repertoire file appears here via TCRdb, limited to in-frame rearrangements. These files lack a portion of the clones; in checked studies, under half of the deficit traces to unresolved V genes, and the cause of the others is not known. This sample is represented by some 54,000 clones; 93% of them were singletons. The ten largest account for over 1.5% of the sample. CDR1 and CDR2, looked up from the germline V gene (reference sequence), are LNHDA and SQIVND. The CDR3 covers 15 residues, taking in both the cysteine and the phenylalanine. The DNA shown is the 45-base CDR3, in frame from base 1. V is clipped by 6 bases and J by 4 bases, and the sequence between their germline boundaries is 17 bases long.

The clonotype comes from a female donor with multiple sclerosis, enrolled in a pregnancy study. This material consisted of peripheral blood, taken after pregnancy. Recombination connected TRBV19 to TRBJ2-3; TRBD2 could be the D gene, as 6 bases match. The nucleotide sequence reads TGTGCCAGTAGCCAGACTAGTCTCTTTCCAGATACGCAGTATTTT. It codes for CASSQTSLFPDTQYF.